This passage covers 7 T cell receptor beta chains from one sample sequenced in a study of T cells in Graves' hyperthyroidism and ophthalmopathy. RNA transcripts were the template for amplifying TCR beta CDR3 regions. In the first-round RT-PCR of the TCR CDR3, the HTBI primer set was used. TCRdb used MiXCR to reprocess the multiplex PCR reads, holding one entry per CDR3 protein. Of approximately 630,000 distinct CDR3 sequences in the sample, about 16% were seen once. The sequenced sample was blood. These receptors all stem from a woman aged 30 to 39 with Graves' hyperthyroidism.

This clonotype has ten or more counts. The genes are TRBV6-2 or TRBV6-3 and TRBJ2-7; perhaps TRBD2 as D (6 bases). Germline-derived CDR1 and CDR2 are MNHEY and SVGEGT. The CDR3 covers 15 residues. Trimming left V 7 bases short and J 5 bases short, with 21 bases between. CDR3 sequence (DNA): TGTGCCAGCACTCCCGGGACTCTCCCCCGGGACGAGCAGTACTTC. Encoded protein: CASTPGTLPRDEQYF.

This clonotype has a count of ten or more. The chain is built from TRBV27 and TRBJ2-5; D ambiguous. This CDR3 is built from 13 residues. Deletions cut 2 bases from V and 4 bases from J, with 8 bases between. Looked up from germline, CDR1 is MNHEY and CDR2 is SMNVEV (reference sequence). DNA of the CDR3: TGTGCCAGCAGTTTACTTAGCCGAGAGACCCAGTACTTC. Its protein product is CASSLLSRETQYF.

This clonotype appeared many times. V is TRBV5-5 and J is TRBJ2-1; no definite D call. Trimming pared 0 bases from V and 9 bases from J, leaving 13 bases between. The CDR3 extends over 14 amino acids. The germline CDR1 and CDR2 sequences are SGHKS and YYEKEE (reference sequence). CDR3 amino acids: CASSLALMFIEQFF. The CDR3 DNA follows: TGTGCCAGCAGCTTGGCCCTCATGTTTATTGAGCAGTTCTTC.

This chain uses TRBV6-5 with TRBJ1-4; no clear D. In germline, CDR1 is MNHEY, CDR2 SVGAGI. The CDR3 sequence is 15 residues long. Trimming stripped 0 bases from V and 8 bases from J, with 13 bases between. CDR3 in amino acids: CASSYSGGIGEKLFF. The CDR3 bases are TGTGCCAGCAGTTACTCGGGTGGGATAGGGGAAAAACTGTTTTTT.

This clonotype was picked up many times. The DNA for the CDR3 is TGTGCCAGCAGCTCGACTGGTCGTGCTGATTCACCCCTCCACTTT. Amino acids: CASSSTGRADSPLHF. The V call is TRBV7-2, the J call TRBJ1-6; D ambiguous. Between the trimmed V and J ends, which lost 4 bases and 8 bases, there was a span of 15 bases. This CDR3 comprises 15 residues. Germline assignment: CDR1 SGHTA and CDR2 FQGNSA.

This clonotype was counted many times. The chain combines TRBV12-3 or TRBV12-4 with TRBJ1-2; the D gene is possibly TRBD1 (6 bases). CDR3 size: 12 residues. With 3 bases removed from V and 8 bases from J, the gap between germline ends came to 10 bases. CDR3 sequence: CASSFEGTGYTF. The CDR3 bases are TGTGCCAGCAGTTTTGAGGGGACAGGCTACACCTTC.

The sample holds one count of this clonotype. A much more abundant neighbour one base away suggests this may be a read error. CDR3 sequence: CANVPGGSQFEAFF. The CDR3 DNA sequence: TGTGCCAACGTCCCAGGGGGGTCTCAATTTGAAGCTTTCTTT. The rearrangement joins TRBV28 to TRBJ1-1; TRBD1 matches 7 bases. The CDR3 totals 14 residues. J was trimmed by 7 bases and V by 10 bases; bases with no gene match: 15. CDR1 and CDR2 from the germline V gene are MDHEN and SYDVKM.